The sequence of this TCR beta chain was determined in a study of blood T cell repertoires in COVID-19. As for the study in general: Donors in the United States, Italy and Spain gave samples during acute or convalescent COVID-19. In each case, the material was cDNA or gDNA derived from T cells, B-cell-depleted T cells, or PBMCs.

Patients at the Seattle site were enrolled during active infection and followed longitudinally. CDR1 and CDR2 from the germline V gene are SGDLS and YYNGEE. The CDR3 extends over 16 amino acids. With 3 bases clipped from V and 4 bases from J, the junction kept 12 bases outside the gene matches. In the source study's methods: Researchers report that nucleated cell counts were estimated from reference gene primer amplification. The table came from immunoSEQ multiplex PCR; TCRdb's copy has only in-frame clones and leaves some out. That table supplies the V and J calls and clone size; D and trimming were determined from the DNA. The profile shows about 160,000 clones, about 86% of them singletons.

The V gene is TRBV9, the J gene TRBJ2-7, with 8 bases that match TRBD1. The sequenced sample was peripheral blood. The clonotype comes from an older woman with COVID-19, enrolled during active disease. CDR3: CASSGQGPNPIYEQYF. CDR3 DNA: TGTGCCAGCAGCGGACAGGGGCCCAACCCTATATACGAGCAGTACTTC.